This T cell receptor beta chain was captured in a study of blood T cell repertoires in COVID-19 (TCRdb year 2020). For the study in its entirety: Collaborator samples came from the United States, Italy and Spain and covered acute and convalescent phases of COVID-19. The material from the prospective study consisted of cDNA or gDNA derived from T cells, B-cell-depleted T cells, or PBMCs. The dataset comprised deeply sampled blood TCRbeta repertoires from subjects exposed to, actively infected with, or recovered from COVID-19. The repertoires were made available in a free public database intended to serve as a resource for research on the immune response to SARS-CoV-2. Samples came from the ongoing ImmuneRACE study (first 160 participants) plus 1,254 subjects from 6 global collaborators. A de-identified subject ID, COVID-19 status, age in years and sex were almost always included in the sample metadata. Where available, HLA class I and class II types were taken from metadata supplied by the sample provider and were not determined by assay-based typing.

Whole blood was collected in K2EDTA tubes by collaborating institutions according to the institutions' own protocols. For TCRbeta analysis, collaborator samples were shipped as frozen whole blood, as isolated PBMCs, or as DNA extracted from either sample type. To note about this clone: The clone's antigen remains unknown. No base qualities exist here, and no much larger clone lies one base off it.

Paper-wide results and their limitations: Clinical and demographic metadata were provided uncurated, with the amount varying by source and participant.

TCRbeta CDR3 regions were amplified from genomic DNA by means of the immunoSEQ Assay, a bias-controlled multiplex PCR. The paper's data handling went like this. Within the assay, amplification of reference gene primers was used to estimate how many nucleated cells each sample contained. Sequence reads were collapsed and filtered to measure the absolute abundance of every unique TCRbeta CDR3 rearrangement. For each sample, productive Simpson clonality was calculated by taking the square root of Simpson's diversity index across productive rearrangements. TCRdb's version of the immuneACCESS table is confined to in-frame rearrangements and falls short of the full clone set. An unresolved V gene accounts for under half of the shortfall where checked; the remainder is of unknown origin. The V and J calls and the clone size are those of that table, but D and trimming were determined from the DNA. The sample contains about 140,000 clones, roughly four fifths of them found a single time. Around 8% of the sample goes to the ten largest clones.

Here V drops 0 bases and J drops 5 bases, and the junction holds 6 bases not matched to any gene. Spanning cysteine to phenylalanine, the CDR3 consists of 16 amino acids. Only CDR3 DNA remains: 48 bases, in frame from the first base. The germline V gene gives CDR1 as MGHRA and CDR2 as YSYEKL. The sample taken for sequencing was peripheral blood. The clonotype comes from a human donor in a cohort sampled during active COVID-19. Recombination linked TRBV4-1 to TRBJ2-5, with 10 central nucleotides matching TRBD2. CDR3 loop: CASSQDSLAGRETQYF. Here is the DNA: TGCGCCAGCAGCCAAGATTCACTAGCGGGGAGGGAGACCCAGTACTTC.